A selection of T cell receptor beta chains follows, all from one sample in a study of cytomegalovirus exposure and HLA in healthy donors. Sequencing used immunoSEQ multiplex PCR; TCRdb keeps in-frame clones, though not all of them. The table records 150,000 to 200,000 clones, roughly four fifths of them present only once. The specimen was PBMCs. Receptors originate from a man younger than 35 in good health and CMV-seronegative. Each CDR3 is given with its conserved first and last residue. Fields, in order: J gene, D gene, V gene, clone size, CDR3 protein, CDR3 DNA. D genes are given only for firm matches. Size is stated for part of the rows, as once, few or many counts, or as a class when the clone is expanded.

J: TRBJ2-7; D: -; V: TRBV4-1; size: -; CDR3: CASSQIGGGSRTYEQYF; DNA: TGCGCCAGCAGTCAAATTGGTGGAGGATCCAGAACCTACGAGCAGTACTTC
J: TRBJ2-1; D: -; V: TRBV2; size: -; CDR3: CASSVLDTEQFF; DNA: TGTGCCAGCAGTGTACTAGATACTGAGCAGTTCTTC
J: TRBJ1-2; D: -; V: TRBV20-1; size: -; CDR3: CSARTRDGYTF; DNA: TGCAGTGCCCGGACCAGGGATGGCTACACCTTC
J: TRBJ1-1; D: -; V: TRBV4-3; size: few; CDR3: CASSQDRGYRNTEAFF; DNA: TGCGCCAGCAGCCAAGATCGGGGGTATCGGAACACTGAAGCTTTCTTT
J: TRBJ2-2; D: TRBD1; V: TRBV5-1; size: -; CDR3: CASRTGTGNTGELFF; DNA: TGCGCCAGCAGGACCGGGACAGGAAACACCGGGGAGCTGTTTTTT
J: TRBJ1-2; D: TRBD1; V: TRBV9; size: -; CDR3: CASSIGTANYGYTF; DNA: TGTGCCAGCAGCATCGGGACAGCTAACTATGGCTACACCTTC
J: TRBJ1-1; D: -; V: TRBV10-2; size: -; CDR3: CASSSQGGTEAFF; DNA: TGCGCCAGCAGTTCTCAGGGTGGCACTGAAGCTTTCTTT
J: TRBJ2-3; D: TRBD1; V: TRBV30; size: few; CDR3: CAWDPGQGQPDTQYF; DNA: TGTGCCTGGGATCCGGGACAGGGACAACCAGATACGCAGTATTTT
J: TRBJ1-1; D: -; V: TRBV7-9; size: -; CDR3: CASNKGAGEAFF; DNA: TGTGCCAGCAATAAAGGGGCCGGGGAAGCTTTCTTT
J: TRBJ1-1; D: -; V: TRBV19; size: -; CDR3: CASSIDHRSMNTEAFF; DNA: TGTGCCAGTAGTATAGATCACAGGAGCATGAACACTGAAGCTTTCTTT
J: TRBJ2-7; D: TRBD1; V: TRBV7-6; size: once; CDR3: CASSLGPSGQGFEQYF; DNA: TGTGCCAGCAGCTTAGGGCCGTCGGGACAGGGATTCGAGCAGTACTTC
J: TRBJ2-2; D: TRBD1; V: TRBV7-8; size: few; CDR3: CASSLGRGRTGELFF; DNA: TGTGCCAGCAGCTTAGGCAGGGGGCGAACCGGGGAGCTGTTTTTT
J: TRBJ1-3; D: TRBD1; V: TRBV4-1; size: -; CDR3: CASSQGQGAGGNTIYF; DNA: TGCGCCAGCAGCCAAGGACAGGGGGCGGGTGGAAACACCATATATTTT
J: TRBJ2-6; D: -; V: TRBV29-1; size: -; CDR3: CSVAGAGGANVLTF; DNA: TGCAGCGTTGCAGGGGCAGGTGGGGCCAACGTCCTGACTTTC
J: TRBJ2-1; D: -; V: TRBV9; size: -; CDR3: CASSVGNHRGGLDNEQFF; DNA: TGTGCCAGCAGCGTAGGGAACCATCGAGGAGGGCTGGACAATGAGCAGTTCTTC
J: TRBJ2-1; D: TRBD2; V: TRBV5-8; size: -; CDR3: CASRGTSRDEQFF; DNA: TGTGCCAGCAGAGGGACTAGTCGCGATGAGCAGTTCTTC
J: TRBJ1-3; D: TRBD1; V: TRBV19; size: -; CDR3: CASSHTGGSSGNTIYF; DNA: TGTGCCAGTAGTCACACAGGGGGCAGCTCTGGAAACACCATATATTTT
J: TRBJ2-2; D: TRBD2; V: TRBV5-1; size: -; CDR3: CASRILAENTGELFF; DNA: TGCGCCAGCAGAATTCTAGCGGAGAACACCGGGGAGCTGTTTTTT
J: TRBJ1-6; D: TRBD1; V: TRBV6-5; size: -; CDR3: CASSLLRDSNSPLHF; DNA: TGTGCCAGCAGTTTACTCCGGGACAGTAATTCACCCCTCCACTTT
J: TRBJ1-5; D: -; V: TRBV4-3; size: few; CDR3: CASSHHLRTEESNQPQHF; DNA: TGCGCCAGCAGCCACCACCTCAGGACAGAGGAGAGCAATCAGCCCCAGCATTTT
J: TRBJ2-1; D: -; V: TRBV5-1; size: -; CDR3: CASSPDYNEQFF; DNA: TGCGCCAGCAGCCCAGACTACAATGAGCAGTTCTTC
J: TRBJ2-5; D: -; V: TRBV29-1; size: -; CDR3: CSVAGGPSQETQYF; DNA: TGCAGCGTTGCCGGGGGACCGAGTCAAGAGACCCAGTACTTC
J: TRBJ2-5; D: -; V: TRBV13; size: once; CDR3: CASSLVFSGSAETQYF; DNA: TGTGCCAGCAGCTTAGTATTTTCGGGGTCCGCAGAGACCCAGTACTTC
J: TRBJ2-3; D: -; V: TRBV4-3; size: -; CDR3: CASSQEGGAGDTQYF; DNA: TGCGCCAGCAGCCAAGAGGGCGGGGCGGGAGATACGCAGTATTTT
J: TRBJ2-5; D: -; V: TRBV27; size: -; CDR3: CASGEIRETQYF; DNA: TGTGCCAGCGGGGAGATTCGGGAGACCCAGTACTTC
J: TRBJ2-7; D: -; V: TRBV9; size: -; CDR3: CASSRGVGAVSYEQYF; DNA: TGTGCCAGCAGCCGTGGGGTTGGAGCGGTCTCCTACGAGCAGTACTTC
J: TRBJ2-7; D: TRBD1; V: TRBV9; size: -; CDR3: CASSVEHRGPYEQYF; DNA: TGTGCCAGCAGCGTAGAGCACAGGGGGCCCTACGAGCAGTACTTC
J: TRBJ2-7; D: -; V: TRBV9; size: few; CDR3: CASSPRQGGGNEQYF; DNA: TGTGCCAGCAGCCCGAGGCAGGGGGGTGGGAACGAGCAGTACTTC
J: TRBJ1-1; D: -; V: TRBV13; size: -; CDR3: CASSPGLRENTEAFF; DNA: TGTGCCAGCAGCCCAGGACTGAGGGAGAACACTGAAGCTTTCTTT